A selection of T cell receptor beta chains follows, all from one sample in a study of shared clonotypes between healthy human individuals. Using immunoSEQ multiplex PCR, the repertoire was profiled, and TCRdb retains in-frame clones only, with some absent. The data hold 700,000 to 950,000 clones, with about 97% observed a single time. Sequencing was carried out using naive CD8+ T cells sorted from blood. These receptors all stem from a man aged 25-40 years in good health. The CDR3 runs from the conserved cysteine through the conserved F or W. A D gene is named only where the DNA matches it firmly.

V: TRBV30
D: -
J: TRBJ2-7
length: 14
DNA: TGTGCCTGGACCGGAGGGCGAGGCTCCTACGAGCAGTACTTC
CDR3: CAWTGGRGSYEQYF

V: TRBV6-5
D: -
J: TRBJ2-3
length: 13
DNA: TGTGCCAGCAGTGTCACTAGCACAGATACGCAGTATTTT
CDR3: CASSVTSTDTQYF

V: TRBV7-9
D: TRBD1
J: TRBJ1-2
length: 15
DNA: TGTGCCAGCAGCCTCCGACAGGGGGAGGACTATGGCTACACCTTC
CDR3: CASSLRQGEDYGYTF

V: TRBV4-3
D: TRBD1
J: TRBJ2-5
length: 15
DNA: TGCGCCAGCAGCCAAGGGACAGGGGGCCGAGAGACCCAGTACTTC
CDR3: CASSQGTGGRETQYF

V: TRBV6-4
D: -
J: TRBJ2-3
length: 15
DNA: TGTGCCAGCAGTGTAGGCGGTTCTAGCACAGATACGCAGTATTTT
CDR3: CASSVGGSSTDTQYF

V: TRBV7-2
D: -
J: TRBJ2-1
length: 14
DNA: TGTGCCAGCAGGGATTCGGGCGTTCACAATGAGCAGTTCTTC
CDR3: CASRDSGVHNEQFF

V: TRBV27
D: -
J: TRBJ2-3
length: 12
DNA: TGTGCCAGCAGCCCTACCACAGATACGCAGTATTTT
CDR3: CASSPTTDTQYF

V: TRBV27
D: TRBD1
J: TRBJ2-7
length: 16
DNA: TGTGCCAGCAGTTTGACAGGGAACAGCTTGTATTACGAGCAGTACTTC
CDR3: CASSLTGNSLYYEQYF

V: TRBV7-6
D: TRBD1
J: TRBJ1-1
length: 14
DNA: TGTGCCAGCAGACAGGGACAGGGGAACACTGAAGCTTTCTTT
CDR3: CASRQGQGNTEAFF

V: TRBV9
D: -
J: TRBJ2-3
length: 14
DNA: TGTGCCAGCAGTACCGGGACAACCACAGATACGCAGTATTTT
CDR3: CASSTGTTTDTQYF

V: TRBV10-3
D: -
J: TRBJ1-5
length: 13
DNA: TGTGCCATCACACAGGCGCCCAATCAGCCCCAGCATTTT
CDR3: CAITQAPNQPQHF

V: TRBV6-1
D: TRBD1
J: TRBJ1-1
length: 11
DNA: TGTGCCAGTAGGACAGGGATGGAAGCTTTCTTT
CDR3: CASRTGMEAFF

V: TRBV2
D: TRBD2
J: TRBJ2-1
length: 16
DNA: TGTGCCAGCAGTGGACTAGCGGGAGAATCCTACAATGAGCAGTTCTTC
CDR3: CASSGLAGESYNEQFF

V: TRBV27
D: -
J: TRBJ2-1
length: 13
DNA: TGTGCCAGCAGTTTAGGGAGCCTGGATGAGCAGTTCTTC
CDR3: CASSLGSLDEQFF

V: TRBV7-9
D: -
J: TRBJ1-2
length: 14
DNA: TGTGCCAGCAGCTTAGGGGCAGGATTTTATGGCTACACCTTC
CDR3: CASSLGAGFYGYTF

V: TRBV27
D: -
J: TRBJ1-5
length: 14
DNA: TGTGCCAGCAGTTTATCGAGGAGCAATCAGCCCCAGCATTTT
CDR3: CASSLSRSNQPQHF